The text below deals with one TCR beta chain. In this sample, this clonotype turned up many times. What this receptor recognizes is not known. No much larger clone is present one base from it, and per-base qualities are unavailable. The data originate from a study of T-cell reconstitution after alpha-beta-depleted transplantation in children (dated by TCRdb to 2016 to 2017). Regarding the complete study: The study quantitatively tracked T-cell immune reconstitution after TCRalphabeta/CD19-depleted allogeneic hematopoietic cell transplantation in children using TCR repertoire profiling. Here is what the overall study found, with its caveats: Over the following months the frequencies of hyperexpanded clones went down, and after one year T-cell counts and TCRbeta diversity were mostly credited to newly produced T cells. The high TCRbeta diversity at day 60 in some patients was ascribed to recipient T cells and intrathymic progenitors that had survived conditioning. Apparently early alphabetaT-cell count recovery about two months after transplant reportedly relied on only several hundred rapidly expanded clones derived from non-depleted graft cells.

Library creation used PCR. TCRdb lists the instrument as Illumina HiSeq 2500. TCR libraries were prepared with molecular barcoding, using unique molecular identifiers to normalize TCRbeta repertoire quantification. TCRdb reran the public reads through fastp at Q25 and MiXCR, keeping productive beta chains. When rows share a CDR3 protein, they turn into one entry using the most common DNA and genes. Here the sample has about 260,000 distinct CDR3 sequences; roughly 8.2% occur a single time. The ten most abundant clones make up 5% to 8% of the sample. Taken with the paper, the label for treatment or condition translates to: allogeneic hematopoietic cell transplantation with graft depleted of TCRalphabeta T cells and CD19 B cells. Transplant recipients were children who received TCRalphabeta/CD19-depleted allogeneic hematopoietic cell grafts. Specimen: PBMCs, mostly from graft donor cells, collected 180 days after TCRalphabeta/CD19-depleted stem cell transplant. This sequence was found in a male patient younger than 18 who had a stem cell transplant for acute lymphoblastic leukemia, so the T cells may come from the graft donor.

The DNA sequence is given as TGTGCCAGCAGCTTAATAGGGGCAACTAATGAAAAACTGTTTTTT. This encodes CASSLIGATNEKLFF. Recombination linked TRBV11-2 to TRBJ1-4; perhaps TRBD1 is the D gene, with 5 bases matching. Including cysteine and phenylalanine, the CDR3 has 15 amino acids. The DNA shown is the 45-base CDR3, in frame from base 1. CDR1 and CDR2, looked up from the germline V gene, are SGHAT and FQNNGV. V sheds 2 bases and J sheds 0 bases, leaving 7 bases between their ends.